These T cell receptor beta chains were read from a single sample in a study of T cells in Graves' hyperthyroidism and ophthalmopathy. TCRdb reprocessed the multiplex PCR reads with MiXCR, giving one entry per CDR3 protein. The sample consists of over 400,000 distinct CDR3 sequences, less than 25% of them appearing once. Specimen: blood. Every receptor here comes from a woman in her seventies with Graves' ophthalmopathy. CDR3s leave out the opening cysteine and the closing phenylalanine or tryptophan. Some rows have no size entry. The others give once, few or many, or a class for an expanded clone.

v_gene	j_gene	abundance	CDR3aa
TRBV27	TRBJ1-5	few	ASSSGQGYNQPQH
TRBV7-6	TRBJ2-3	-	ASSLNPGDTQY
TRBV18	TRBJ1-1	-	ASLGEMNTEAF
TRBV25-1	TRBJ2-5	-	ASSELGLAGLQETQY
TRBV7-2	TRBJ1-5	-	ASNLGGERNQPQH
TRBV7-3	TRBJ2-1	few	ASSLTEGLAPYNEQF
TRBV6-1	TRBJ1-3	-	ASRTGTQISGNTIY
TRBV5-4	TRBJ1-2	-	ASRDRARGYGYT
TRBV7-3	TRBJ1-5	few	ASSRDANQPQH
TRBV12-3/TRBV12-4	TRBJ2-7	few	ASSLEGLTYEQY
TRBV2	TRBJ2-5	-	ASNQGKTGTQY
TRBV7-8	TRBJ2-3	many	ASSLAGGRDTQY
TRBV5-1	TRBJ2-2	few	ASSLAGAETGELF
TRBV9	TRBJ2-1	few	ASSVDLTSLQF
TRBV28	TRBJ2-2	few	ASNSPGAAEGTGELF
TRBV2	TRBJ1-1	few	ASTRSTLERAF
TRBV4-3	TRBJ1-1	-	ASSQAGTANTEAF
TRBV10-3	TRBJ2-7	few	AISDGRYEQY
TRBV10-3	TRBJ2-3	-	AISAKGGEGTDTQY
TRBV28	TRBJ2-7	-	ASSLGQAGGYYEQY
TRBV30	TRBJ2-1	few	AWSAWGGASSEQF
TRBV3-1	TRBJ2-7	-	ASSQDPASGEQY
TRBV11-3	TRBJ2-1	-	ASSLLPTSYNEQF
TRBV6-1	TRBJ1-1	-	ASSEEVITEAF
TRBV6-1	TRBJ1-1	-	ASRGTGDARMGF
TRBV7-8	TRBJ1-4	few	ASNNQGVATNEKLF
TRBV24-1	TRBJ2-1	few	ATSDFGTSGRSSYNEQF
TRBV13	TRBJ2-7	few	ASSPRAGERPSYEQY
TRBV24-1	TRBJ2-2	-	ATSDPGRQITGELF
TRBV19	TRBJ1-2	-	ASSIRTGSRTNYGYT
TRBV10-3	TRBJ2-1	-	AIKNYSGSSHNEQF
TRBV6-1	TRBJ2-1	many	ASSFSGTHNEQF
TRBV28	TRBJ1-2	many	ASTQTGARFYGYT
TRBV6-2/TRBV6-3	TRBJ1-1	few	ASTPGLGQNTEAF
TRBV9	TRBJ2-5	-	ASSVAGLNQETQY
TRBV18	TRBJ1-2	few	ASSPGQDNGYT
TRBV7-2	TRBJ1-1	many	ASSFAMNTEAF
TRBV9	TRBJ1-5	few	ASSLEGGGQPQH
TRBV5-1	TRBJ2-1	few	ASSPRLAGGGNEQF
TRBV2	TRBJ2-2	many	ASNGAGSMGELF
TRBV3-1	TRBJ2-5	many	ASSHATSGMETQY
TRBV20-1	TRBJ1-1	few	SARDGGAREAF
TRBV29-1	TRBJ2-5	-	SVDDRNRQETQY
TRBV12-3/TRBV12-4	TRBJ2-2	-	ASSPFPLATNTGELF
TRBV28	TRBJ1-1	-	ASSFGVSRTEAF
TRBV11-2	TRBJ2-1	-	ASSLEGGRFYHEQF
TRBV3-1	TRBJ1-3	-	ASSQAGAGGNTIY